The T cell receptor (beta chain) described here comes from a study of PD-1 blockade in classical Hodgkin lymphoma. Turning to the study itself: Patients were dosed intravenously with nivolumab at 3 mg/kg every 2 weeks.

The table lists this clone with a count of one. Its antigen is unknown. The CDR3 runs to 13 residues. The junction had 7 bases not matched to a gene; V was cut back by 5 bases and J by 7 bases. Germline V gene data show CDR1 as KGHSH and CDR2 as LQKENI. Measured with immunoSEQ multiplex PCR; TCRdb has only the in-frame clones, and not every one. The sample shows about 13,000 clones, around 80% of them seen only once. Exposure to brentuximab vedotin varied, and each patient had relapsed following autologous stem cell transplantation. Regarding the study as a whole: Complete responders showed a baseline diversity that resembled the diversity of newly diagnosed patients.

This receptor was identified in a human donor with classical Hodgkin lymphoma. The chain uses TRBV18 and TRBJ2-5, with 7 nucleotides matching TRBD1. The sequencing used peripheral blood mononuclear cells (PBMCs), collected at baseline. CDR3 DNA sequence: TGTGCCAGCTCAGCCGGGACAGATAGGACCCAGTACTTC. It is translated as CASSAGTDRTQYF.